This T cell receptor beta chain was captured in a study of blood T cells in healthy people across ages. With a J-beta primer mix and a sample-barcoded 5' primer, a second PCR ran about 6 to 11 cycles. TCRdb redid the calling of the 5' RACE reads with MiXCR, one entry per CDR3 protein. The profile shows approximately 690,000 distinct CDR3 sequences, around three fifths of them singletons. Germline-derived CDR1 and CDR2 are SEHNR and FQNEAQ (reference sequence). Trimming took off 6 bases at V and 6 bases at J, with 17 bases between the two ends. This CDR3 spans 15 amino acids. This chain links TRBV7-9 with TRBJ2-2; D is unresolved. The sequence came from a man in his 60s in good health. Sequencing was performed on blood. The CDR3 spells CASSAERDGAGELFF. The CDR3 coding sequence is TGTGCCAGCAGTGCGGAGCGAGATGGGGCCGGGGAGCTGTTTTTT.